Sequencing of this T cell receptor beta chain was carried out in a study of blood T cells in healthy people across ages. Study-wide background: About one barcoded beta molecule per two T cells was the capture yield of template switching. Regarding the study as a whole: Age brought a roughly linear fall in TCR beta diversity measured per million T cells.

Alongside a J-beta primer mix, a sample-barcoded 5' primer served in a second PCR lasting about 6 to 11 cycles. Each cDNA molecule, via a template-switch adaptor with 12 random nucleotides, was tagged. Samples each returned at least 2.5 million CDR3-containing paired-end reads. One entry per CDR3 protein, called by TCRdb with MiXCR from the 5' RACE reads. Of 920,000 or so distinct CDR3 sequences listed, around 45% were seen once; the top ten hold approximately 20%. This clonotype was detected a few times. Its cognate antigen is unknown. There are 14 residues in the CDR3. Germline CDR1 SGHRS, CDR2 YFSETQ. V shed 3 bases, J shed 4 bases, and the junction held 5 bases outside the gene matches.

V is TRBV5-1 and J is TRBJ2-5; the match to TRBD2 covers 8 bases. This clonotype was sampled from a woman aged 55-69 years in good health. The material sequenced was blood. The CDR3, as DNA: TGCGCCAGCAGCTGGAGCGGGAGTAGAGAGACCCAGTACTTC. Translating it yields CASSWSGSRETQYF. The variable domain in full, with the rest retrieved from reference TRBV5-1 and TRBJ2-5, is KAGVTQTPRYLIKTRGQQVTLSCSPISGHRSVSWYQQTPGQGLQFLFEYFSETQRNKGNFPGRFSGRQFSNSRSEMNVSTLELGDSALYLCASSWSGSRETQYFGPGTRLLVL.